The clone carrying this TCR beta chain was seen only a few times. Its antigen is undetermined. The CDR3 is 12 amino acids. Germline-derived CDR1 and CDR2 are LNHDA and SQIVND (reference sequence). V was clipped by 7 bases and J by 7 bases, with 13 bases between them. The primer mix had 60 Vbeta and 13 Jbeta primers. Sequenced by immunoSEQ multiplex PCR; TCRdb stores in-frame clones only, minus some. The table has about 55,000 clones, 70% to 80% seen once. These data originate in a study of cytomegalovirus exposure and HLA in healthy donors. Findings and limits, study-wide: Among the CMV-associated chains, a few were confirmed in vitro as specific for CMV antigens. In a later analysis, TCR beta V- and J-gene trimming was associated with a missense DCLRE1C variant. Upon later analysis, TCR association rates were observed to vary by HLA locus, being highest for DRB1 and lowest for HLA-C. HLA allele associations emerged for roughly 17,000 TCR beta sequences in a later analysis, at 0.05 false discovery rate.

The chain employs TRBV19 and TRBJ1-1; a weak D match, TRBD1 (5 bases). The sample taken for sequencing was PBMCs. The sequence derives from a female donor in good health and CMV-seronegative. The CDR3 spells CASIAGHGEAFF. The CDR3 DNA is TGTGCCAGTATCGCGGGGCACGGTGAAGCTTTCTTT.